This T cell receptor (beta chain) was captured in a study of T cells in Graves' hyperthyroidism and ophthalmopathy. Overall study: Peripheral blood specimens were obtained at initial diagnosis, prior to any treatment. Study results and limitations: In the blood, most expanded thyroid clonotypes above 0.001 appeared as well.

RNA transcripts served as the template for amplifying TCR beta CDR3 regions. First-round RT-PCR of the TCR CDR3 relied on the HTBI primer set. One entry per CDR3 protein results from TCRdb running MiXCR on the multiplex PCR reads. The table shows approximately 610,000 distinct CDR3 sequences, with 14% to 15% occurring only once. Germline V gene sequence: CDR1 LNHDA, CDR2 SQIVND (reference sequence). V shed 5 bases, J shed 6 bases, and the junction held 5 bases outside the gene matches. CDR3 length: 13 residues. Active moderate-to-severe ophthalmopathy, Clinical Activity Score at least 3, NOSPECS at least 4, under 3 months' duration. It was 10 ml of fresh peripheral blood that supplied the PBMCs. This clonotype showed up many times. Its matching antigen is unknown.

The specimen was blood. The chain uses TRBV19 and TRBJ2-7; 9 nucleotides match TRBD1. The sequence was obtained from a woman aged 40-49 years with Graves' ophthalmopathy. The CDR3 loop reads CASSGDRVSEQYF. DNA for the CDR3: TGTGCCAGTAGTGGGGACAGGGTGAGCGAGCAGTACTTC. Full variable domain (remainder filled in from reference TRBV19 and TRBJ2-7): DGGITQSPKYLFRKEGQNVTLSCEQNLNHDAMYWYRQDPGQGLRLIYYSQIVNDFQKGDIAEGYSVSREKKESFPLTVTSAQKNPTAFYLCASSGDRVSEQYFGPGTRLTVT.